Below are 22 T cell receptor beta chains sequenced from a single sample in a study of shared clonotypes between healthy human individuals. Some clones are missing from TCRdb's copy, which holds only in-frame ones; the method was immunoSEQ multiplex PCR. The profile shows a few million clones, around 94% of them singletons. Sequenced input: naive CD4+ T cells sorted from blood. Sample subset: CD45RA+ positively selected. These receptors all stem from a man between 18 and 35 years old in good health.

The chain links TRBV30 to TRBJ1-5; weak D call: TRBD1 (5 bases). The germline V gene encodes CDR1 GTSNPN and CDR2 SVGIG (reference sequence). Trimming took 0 bases from V and 1 from J, leaving 10 bases between them. The CDR3 extends over 15 amino acids. CDR3 in DNA: TGTGCCTGGAGTGTGGGGGTGACCAGCAATCAGCCCCAGCATTTT. It is translated as CAWSVGVTSNQPQHF.

The chain uses TRBV7-3 and TRBJ2-2; the match to TRBD2 covers 15 bases. Unmatched junction bases numbered 4, after V lost 5 bases and J lost 0 bases. Germline V gene lookup returns CDR1 SGHTA and CDR2 FQGTGA. The CDR3 has 18 amino acids. The CDR3 sequence is CASSARTSGGANTGELFF. DNA of the CDR3: TGTGCCAGCAGCGCCCGGACTAGCGGGGGGGCGAACACCGGGGAGCTGTTTTTT.

This chain connects TRBV30 to TRBJ2-5; D might be TRBD2 (5 bases). The DNA end lines up better with TRBJ2-7; the J call may be wrong. Germline CDR1 GTSNPN, CDR2 SVGIG (reference sequence). This CDR3 spans 12 amino acids. As DNA, the CDR3 is TGTGCCTGCCACGGAGGAGGCTACGAGCAGTACTTC. It translates to CACHGGGYEQYF.

The V and J genes are TRBV2 and TRBJ1-1; 8 bases are a match to TRBD1. V shed 5 bases, J shed 3 bases, and the junction held 8 bases outside the gene matches. Per germline, CDR1 SNHLY and CDR2 FYNNEI. The CDR3 length is 15 residues. DNA for the CDR3: TGTGCCAGCAGTACCATCGACAGGGGATACACTGAAGCTTTCTTT. It encodes CASSTIDRGYTEAFF.

The chain links TRBV19 to TRBJ2-7, with D possibly matching TRBD1 (6 bases). CDR3 length: 15 amino acids. Trimming left V 4 bases short and J 0 bases short, with 13 bases between. Germline-derived CDR1 and CDR2 are LNHDA and SQIVND (reference sequence). In DNA form, the CDR3 reads TGTGCCAGTAGTAAAGGCACAGGGATCTCCTACGAGCAGTACTTC. It specifies CASSKGTGISYEQYF.

This sequence joins TRBV5-1 and TRBJ2-6; 9 positions agree with TRBD1. The CDR3 sequence is 16 residues long. The germline CDR1 and CDR2 sequences are SGHRS and YFSETQ. After removal of 3 bases from V and 0 bases from J, the junction contained 1 base not matched to a gene. This CDR3 reads CASSSGQGSGANVLTF. CDR3 nucleotides: TGCGCCAGCAGCTCGGGACAGGGCTCTGGGGCCAACGTCCTGACTTTC.

This sequence joins TRBV7-9 and TRBJ2-5, with 13 bases that match TRBD2. The germline CDR1 and CDR2 sequences are SEHNR and FQNEAQ (reference sequence). The CDR3 totals 17 residues. Germline trimming cut 3 bases from V and 4 bases from J; bases unmatched to any gene: 8. The chain's CDR3 is CASSFGLAGALSETQYF. The CDR3 nucleotides read TGTGCCAGCAGCTTCGGACTAGCGGGGGCCTTATCAGAGACCCAGTACTTC.

The chain employs TRBV4-3 and TRBJ2-7; D unclear. CDR1 and CDR2 (germline): LGHNA, YSLEER. The CDR3 covers 15 residues. The V end was cut by 0 bases, the J end by 1 base, with 10 bases between. DNA of the CDR3: TGCGCCAGCAGCCAAGATCTGCTGGGTTCCTACGAGCAGTACTTC. The encoded protein is CASSQDLLGSYEQYF.

The chain joins TRBV28 to TRBJ1-4, with 8 bases fitting TRBD1. This CDR3 spans 14 amino acids. The germline V gene has CDR1 MDHEN and CDR2 SYDVKM. V was clipped by 5 bases and J by 7 bases; unmatched bases: 6. In DNA, the CDR3 is TGTGCCAGCAGTCGGGGACAGGTCGCTGAAAAACTGTTTTTT. It encodes CASSRGQVAEKLFF.

This chain uses TRBV5-1 with TRBJ1-6; D is ambiguous. V was cut by 0 bases and J by 4 bases, with 5 bases left in between. CDR1 is SGHRS and CDR2 is YFSETQ in the germline V gene. The CDR3 contains 14 residues. The DNA of the CDR3 is TGCGCCAGCAGCTTGGACGTTTATAATTCACCCCTCCACTTT. Its translation is CASSLDVYNSPLHF.

The chain has TRBV7-9 and TRBJ2-4, with 7 nucleotides matching TRBD2. The CDR3 spans 17 residues. Trimming at V came to 5 bases and at J to 7 bases, leaving 17 bases not matched to a gene. In germline, CDR1 is SEHNR, CDR2 FQNEAQ (reference sequence). The chain's CDR3 is CASSPGGSGGRLNIQYF. CDR3 bases: TGTGCCAGCAGCCCGGGGGGTAGCGGAGGACGGCTGAACATTCAGTACTTC.

The genes are TRBV5-1 and TRBJ1-2; perhaps TRBD1 as D (6 bases). The CDR3 sequence is 16 residues long. Trimming cost V 4 bases and J 7 bases, with 23 bases left between them. From germline, CDR1 is SGHRS and CDR2 YFSETQ. DNA of the CDR3: TGCGCCAGCAGCAGGACGGACAGACGAGGGGTTGGTGGCTACACCTTC. Translation: CASSRTDRRGVGGYTF.

The V call is TRBV25-1, the J call TRBJ1-2; D is undetermined. Trimming shortened V by 8 bases and J by 0 bases, and 4 bases separated the two germline ends. CDR1 and CDR2 (germline): MGHDK, SYGVNS. There are 11 residues in the CDR3. The CDR3 bases are TGTGCCAGCGGGACTAACTATGGCTACACCTTC. This encodes CASGTNYGYTF.

This chain links TRBV19 with TRBJ1-6, with D perhaps TRBD1 (5 bases). The CDR3 extends over 15 amino acids. V was trimmed by 6 bases and J by 2 bases, leaving 11 bases between them. Germline assignment: CDR1 LNHDA and CDR2 SQIVND (reference sequence). The CDR3, as DNA: TGTGCCAGTAGGCAGGGTAATACCTATAATTCACCCCTCCACTTT. The encoded protein is CASRQGNTYNSPLHF.

About this clone: This CDR3 is also generated by other DNA sequences in the sample. This chain joins TRBV7-9 and TRBJ2-6, with TRBD1 as a possible D gene (6 bases). V was cut by 5 bases and J by 4 bases, with 12 bases left in between. This CDR3 has 15 amino acids. Germline CDR1 is SEHNR and CDR2 is FQNEAQ (reference sequence). The CDR3: CASSPQGTGANVLTF. In nucleotides, the CDR3 is TGTGCCAGCAGCCCCCAGGGGACGGGGGCCAACGTCCTGACTTTC.

The chain recombines TRBV7-2 with TRBJ2-1; 9 nucleotides line up with TRBD1. The CDR3 runs 14 residues. Germline lookup yields CDR1 SGHTA and CDR2 FQGNSA. After removal of 6 bases from V and 6 bases from J, the junction contained 6 bases not matched to a gene. The CDR3 DNA reads as TGTGCCAGCAGGTCGGGACAGGGCGGCAATGAGCAGTTCTTC. As protein: CASRSGQGGNEQFF.

The V call is TRBV7-2, the J call TRBJ2-1; D is unresolved. This CDR3 has 16 amino acids. Deletions cut 6 bases from V and 9 bases from J, with 24 bases between. Looked up from germline, CDR1 is SGHTA and CDR2 is FQGNSA. The CDR3 loop is CASSLTPAGVRTEQFF. The CDR3 nucleotides read TGTGCCAGCAGTTTAACTCCTGCTGGGGTTAGGACTGAGCAGTTCTTC.

The chain employs TRBV9 and TRBJ2-1; D uncertain. Germline loops: CDR1 SGDLS, CDR2 YYNGEE. V dropped 3 bases and J dropped 0 bases, with 10 bases sitting between them. CDR3 length equals 15 residues. The CDR3 loop reads CASSETGRSYNEQFF. CDR3 bases: TGTGCCAGCAGCGAGACTGGACGCTCCTACAATGAGCAGTTCTTC.

The CDR3 DNA reads as TGTGCCAGCAGCTTATCCCCAGGAGCCTACGAGCAGTACTTC. As protein: CASSLSPGAYEQYF. This chain uses TRBV11-3 with TRBJ2-7; unclear D gene. V was clipped by 2 bases and J by 2 bases, with 10 bases between them. The germline CDR1 and CDR2 sequences are SGHNT and YENEEA. This CDR3 is 14 amino acids long.

The chain joins TRBV7-2 to TRBJ2-4, with D possibly TRBD1 on 6 matching bases. V lost 1 base and J 1 base, leaving 11 bases between the germline ends. Germline V gene sequence: CDR1 SGHTA, CDR2 FQGNSA. This CDR3 region has 16 residues. The CDR3 DNA reads TGTGCCAGCAGCTTAGGGGGGCAGCGGGCCAAAAACATTCAGTACTTC. Residues: CASSLGGQRAKNIQYF.

This clone occurred once. CDR3 region: CASSVSSGAMNTEAFF. CDR3 nucleotides: TGTGCCAGCAGTGTCTCGTCCGGGGCCATGAACACTGAAGCTTTCTTT. The chain couples TRBV2 to TRBJ1-1, with D perhaps matching TRBD1 (5 bases). This CDR3 is built from 16 residues. The germline gives CDR1 SNHLY, CDR2 FYNNEI. Trimming left V 4 bases short and J 0 bases short, with 15 bases between.

This clone was found once. The sample contains more than one DNA sequence encoding this CDR3. The V gene is TRBV6-1, the J gene TRBJ2-7; D unresolved. V lost 1 base and J lost 6, with 1 base in between. Germline CDR1 reads MNHNS; CDR2 reads SASEGT. The CDR3 totals 10 residues. CDR3: CASSEVEQYF. The CDR3 bases are TGTGCCAGCAGTGAAGTCGAGCAGTACTTC.